The rows below give T cell receptor beta chains drawn from one sample of a study of Ad26.COV2.S vaccination and SARS-CoV-2 variants. Profiled with immunoSEQ multiplex PCR; TCRdb holds only in-frame clones, not every one. The sample has 400,000 to 500,000 clones, approximately 87% seen once. The sample in question was peripheral blood, obtained in a trial of Ad26.COV2.S vaccine versus placebo. The receptors originated from a person aged 18-60 years who received the Ad26.COV2.S COVID-19 vaccine or a placebo. CDR3s leave out the opening cysteine and the closing phenylalanine or tryptophan. The D gene is left open where the match is weak.

V gene: TRBV2; D gene: -; CDR3 protein: ASSEDSPRVEAF
V gene: TRBV9; D gene: -; CDR3 protein: ASSAGVPDTQY
V gene: TRBV18; D gene: -; CDR3 protein: ASSRSSVARGEQF
V gene: TRBV19; D gene: -; CDR3 protein: ASSIDGGSTEAF
V gene: TRBV5-1; D gene: TRBD1; CDR3 protein: ASSSQGVVARGYT
V gene: TRBV3-1/TRBV3-2; D gene: -; CDR3 protein: ASSPEGRAQY
V gene: TRBV11-2; D gene: TRBD1; CDR3 protein: ASSPPGQGDIQY
V gene: TRBV19; D gene: -; CDR3 protein: ASSIASGELF
V gene: TRBV19; D gene: -; CDR3 protein: ASSAIPRGLISSGANVLT
V gene: TRBV20-1; D gene: TRBD2; CDR3 protein: SASSRGTTSGVGEQY
V gene: TRBV7-9; D gene: -; CDR3 protein: ASSIEAGQETQY
V gene: TRBV15; D gene: -; CDR3 protein: ATSSEGGISTDTQY
V gene: TRBV9; D gene: -; CDR3 protein: ASSPTSTDTQY
V gene: TRBV28; D gene: -; CDR3 protein: ASSRSAGGNTIY
V gene: TRBV27; D gene: -; CDR3 protein: ASSPRGDGINYGYT
V gene: TRBV12-3/TRBV12-4; D gene: -; CDR3 protein: ASSLTGFRGYT
V gene: TRBV7-8; D gene: -; CDR3 protein: ASSLAGDSMSPQH
V gene: TRBV3-1/TRBV3-2; D gene: -; CDR3 protein: ASSQDWGQGSFTDTQY
V gene: TRBV5-8; D gene: -; CDR3 protein: ASSFGGGSTSTDTQY
V gene: TRBV7-8; D gene: TRBD1; CDR3 protein: ASSLARTGAFNGYT
V gene: TRBV10-1; D gene: -; CDR3 protein: ASSGTNGGTQY
V gene: TRBV15; D gene: -; CDR3 protein: ATSGAGYGYT
V gene: TRBV19; D gene: TRBD2; CDR3 protein: ASSIPSGGVVNEQF
V gene: TRBV9; D gene: -; CDR3 protein: ASSPSAQGGSYEQY
V gene: TRBV6-2/TRBV6-3; D gene: -; CDR3 protein: ASSLGQRAYEQY
V gene: TRBV7-9; D gene: -; CDR3 protein: ASSLARGGGYT
V gene: TRBV19; D gene: TRBD2; CDR3 protein: ASSPGLGYEQY
V gene: TRBV14; D gene: -; CDR3 protein: ASSQARGYNEQF
V gene: TRBV6-5; D gene: -; CDR3 protein: ASTPYLAYNEQF
V gene: TRBV4-3; D gene: -; CDR3 protein: ASSQEGGLRQF
V gene: TRBV7-2; D gene: TRBD1; CDR3 protein: ASNQDRDGYT
V gene: TRBV6-6; D gene: -; CDR3 protein: ASSLTRGRNTEAF
V gene: TRBV18; D gene: TRBD1; CDR3 protein: ASSPADRGIETQY
V gene: TRBV19; D gene: -; CDR3 protein: ASSMRLSSNQPQH
V gene: TRBV2; D gene: -; CDR3 protein: ASSDETYNSPLH
V gene: TRBV19; D gene: -; CDR3 protein: ATLRVGYGYT
V gene: TRBV21-1; D gene: -; CDR3 protein: ASSFDRKETQY
V gene: TRBV11-2; D gene: -; CDR3 protein: ASSLVIYGYT
V gene: TRBV4-1; D gene: -; CDR3 protein: ASSQDLANSYEQY
V gene: TRBV6-5; D gene: TRBD1; CDR3 protein: ASSTRTGGYT
V gene: TRBV30; D gene: TRBD1; CDR3 protein: AWSGDRVGYEQY
V gene: TRBV29-1; D gene: -; CDR3 protein: SVEAGTGNTEAF
V gene: TRBV9; D gene: -; CDR3 protein: ASSAEPRADYGYT
V gene: TRBV7-2; D gene: -; CDR3 protein: ASSKQQATYEQY
V gene: TRBV9; D gene: -; CDR3 protein: ASSVGRYNGELF
V gene: TRBV5-6; D gene: -; CDR3 protein: ASSYEVGHTSGNTIY
V gene: TRBV10-3; D gene: TRBD1; CDR3 protein: AISERGTVTEAF
V gene: TRBV4-1; D gene: -; CDR3 protein: ASSQDRAGELF
V gene: TRBV29-1; D gene: -; CDR3 protein: SVAQGMLTNTEAF
V gene: TRBV5-1; D gene: -; CDR3 protein: ASSGIGGTDTQY
V gene: TRBV3-1/TRBV3-2; D gene: -; CDR3 protein: ASSESGAYEQY
V gene: TRBV6-6; D gene: TRBD1; CDR3 protein: ASRHPQGVDNSPLH
V gene: TRBV5-4; D gene: -; CDR3 protein: ASSLDRAYEQY
V gene: TRBV5-1; D gene: -; CDR3 protein: ASSLLSGTGELF
V gene: TRBV28; D gene: TRBD2; CDR3 protein: ASRMGTNSYEQY
V gene: TRBV11-2; D gene: TRBD1; CDR3 protein: ASTPTWTGGYEQY
V gene: TRBV28; D gene: -; CDR3 protein: ASRMVGGRNYGYT